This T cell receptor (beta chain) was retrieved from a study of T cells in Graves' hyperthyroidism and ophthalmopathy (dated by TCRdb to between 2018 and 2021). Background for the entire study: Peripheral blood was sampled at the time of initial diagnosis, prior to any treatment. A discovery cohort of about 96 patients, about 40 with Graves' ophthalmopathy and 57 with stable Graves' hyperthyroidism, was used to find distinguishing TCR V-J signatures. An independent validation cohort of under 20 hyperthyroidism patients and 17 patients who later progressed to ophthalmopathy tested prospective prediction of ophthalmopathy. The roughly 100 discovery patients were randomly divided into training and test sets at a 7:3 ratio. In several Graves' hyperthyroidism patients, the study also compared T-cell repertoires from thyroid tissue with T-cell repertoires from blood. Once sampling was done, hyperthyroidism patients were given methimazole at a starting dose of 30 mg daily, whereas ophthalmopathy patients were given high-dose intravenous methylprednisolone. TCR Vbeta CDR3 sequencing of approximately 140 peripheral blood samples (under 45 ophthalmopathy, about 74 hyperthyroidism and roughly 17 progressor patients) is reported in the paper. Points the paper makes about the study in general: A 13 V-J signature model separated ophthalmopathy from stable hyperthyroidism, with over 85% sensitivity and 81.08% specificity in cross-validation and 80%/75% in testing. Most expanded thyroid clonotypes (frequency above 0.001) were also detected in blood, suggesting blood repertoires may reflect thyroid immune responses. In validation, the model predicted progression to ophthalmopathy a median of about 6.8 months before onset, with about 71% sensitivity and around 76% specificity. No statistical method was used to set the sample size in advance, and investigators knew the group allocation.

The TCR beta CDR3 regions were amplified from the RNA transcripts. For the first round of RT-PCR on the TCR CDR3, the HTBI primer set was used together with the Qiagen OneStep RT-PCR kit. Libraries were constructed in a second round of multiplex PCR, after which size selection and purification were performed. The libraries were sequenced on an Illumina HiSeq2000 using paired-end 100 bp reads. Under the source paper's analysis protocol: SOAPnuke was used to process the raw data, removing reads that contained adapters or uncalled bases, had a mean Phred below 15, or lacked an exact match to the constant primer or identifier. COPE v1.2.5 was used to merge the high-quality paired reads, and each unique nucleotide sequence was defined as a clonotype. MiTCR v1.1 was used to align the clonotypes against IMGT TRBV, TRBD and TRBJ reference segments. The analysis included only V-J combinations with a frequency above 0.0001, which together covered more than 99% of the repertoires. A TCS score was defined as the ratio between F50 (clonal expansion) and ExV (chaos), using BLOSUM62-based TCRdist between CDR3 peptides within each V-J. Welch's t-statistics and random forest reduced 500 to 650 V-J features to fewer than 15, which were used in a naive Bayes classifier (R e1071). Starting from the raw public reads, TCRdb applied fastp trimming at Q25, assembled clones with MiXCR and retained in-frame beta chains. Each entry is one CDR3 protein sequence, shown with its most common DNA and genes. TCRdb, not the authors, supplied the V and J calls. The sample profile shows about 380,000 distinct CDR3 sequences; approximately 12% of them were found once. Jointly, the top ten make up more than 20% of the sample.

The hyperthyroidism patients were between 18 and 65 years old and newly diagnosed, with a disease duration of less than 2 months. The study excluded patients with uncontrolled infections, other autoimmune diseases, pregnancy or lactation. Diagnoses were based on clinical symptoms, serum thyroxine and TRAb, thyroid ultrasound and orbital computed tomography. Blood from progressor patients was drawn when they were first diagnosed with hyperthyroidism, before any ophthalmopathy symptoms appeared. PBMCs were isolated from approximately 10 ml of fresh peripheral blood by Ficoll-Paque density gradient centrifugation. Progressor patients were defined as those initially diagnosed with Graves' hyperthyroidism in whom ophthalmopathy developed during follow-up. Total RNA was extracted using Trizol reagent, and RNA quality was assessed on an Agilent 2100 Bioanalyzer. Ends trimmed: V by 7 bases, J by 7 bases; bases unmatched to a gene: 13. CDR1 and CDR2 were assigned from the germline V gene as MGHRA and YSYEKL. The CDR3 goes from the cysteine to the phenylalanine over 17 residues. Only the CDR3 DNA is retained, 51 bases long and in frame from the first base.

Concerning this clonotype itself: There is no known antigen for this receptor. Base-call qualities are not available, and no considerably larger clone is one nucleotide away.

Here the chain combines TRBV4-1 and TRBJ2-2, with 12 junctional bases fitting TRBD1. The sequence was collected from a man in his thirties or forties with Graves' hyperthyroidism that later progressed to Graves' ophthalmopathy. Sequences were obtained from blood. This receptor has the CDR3 CASTEFAGQGAVGELFF. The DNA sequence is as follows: TGCGCCAGCACCGAATTCGCGGGACAGGGGGCGGTCGGGGAGCTGTTTTTT.